These 3 T cell receptor beta chains were sequenced from one sample in a study of T cells after yellow fever vaccination. TCRdb redid the calling of the 5' RACE reads with MiXCR, one entry per CDR3 protein. The sample shows about 580,000 distinct CDR3 sequences, 17% of them seen only once. The material sequenced was PBMCs, taken 5 days after the first yellow fever vaccination. These receptors originate from a man aged 18 to 35 who received the YFV17D yellow fever vaccine.

This clonotype came up a few times. The J gene is TRBJ1-5, the V gene TRBV7-9; D remains unclear. The CDR3 covers 14 residues. CDR1 and CDR2 (germline): SEHNR, FQNEAQ (reference sequence). V was pared by 5 bases and J by 3 bases, with 11 bases between. Here the CDR3 reads CASSPDPVNQPQHF. The DNA for the CDR3 is TGTGCCAGCAGCCCCGACCCAGTCAATCAGCCCCAGCATTTT.

This clonotype has more than one count but fewer than ten. The CDR3 region has the DNA TGTGCCAGCAGCATACAGGGGGCCCCTGAAGCTTTCTTT. Its protein is CASSIQGAPEAFF. The chain links TRBV12-3 or TRBV12-4 to TRBJ1-1; the match to TRBD1 covers 9 bases. The V and J ends lost 6 bases and 6 bases, in that order; junction bases with no gene match: 5. The CDR3 extends over 13 amino acids.

This clonotype was counted a few times. The chain employs TRBV7-9 and TRBJ1-6; D unclear. Per the germline V gene, CDR1 is SEHNR and CDR2 is FQNEAQ (reference sequence). The CDR3 is 15 residues long. Between the trimmed V and J ends, which lost 4 bases and 7 bases, there was a span of 14 bases. CDR3 coding DNA: TGTGCCAGCAGCTACGGACCGGTGGTAAATTCACCCCTCCACTTT. Its translation: CASSYGPVVNSPLHF.